The clone carrying this TCR beta chain showed up just once. Other DNA sequences in the same sample also yield this CDR3. V was pared by 2 bases and J by 2 bases, with 10 bases between. The CDR3 contains 14 residues. Germline CDR1 and CDR2: MNHEY and SVGEGT. The data stem from a study of blood T cell repertoires in COVID-19. Study summary: PBMCs, B-cell-depleted T cells, or T cells were the source of the cDNA or gDNA that made up the material.

Original methodology: Amplification from reference gene primers served as the basis for estimated nucleated cell counts. The method was immunoSEQ multiplex PCR; TCRdb's version includes in-frame clones alone and lacks a portion of them. V, J and clone size are taken as reported in that table, and D and trimming were inferred from the DNA itself. The sample contains about 270,000 clones, about 85% of which appear only once. Enrolled through a virtual design, the participants were between about 18 and 100 years of age and came from 24 US areas. The recovered donors of Cohort 3 showed two negative PCRs, clearance, or symptom resolution.

J is TRBJ2-7 and V is TRBV6-2 or TRBV6-3, with D maybe TRBD1 (6 bases). The clonotype was recovered from a woman between 45 and 65 years old who had recovered from COVID-19. Sequenced input: PBMCs or T cells enriched from blood (not recorded which). The chain's CDR3 is CASSYPGQTYEQYF. The DNA for the CDR3 is TGTGCCAGCAGTTACCCCGGACAGACCTACGAGCAGTACTTC.